Presented here are 2 T cell receptor beta chains from one specimen sequenced in a study of control samples from healthy donors and cancer patients. The assay was immunoSEQ multiplex PCR, and TCRdb's table has in-frame clones only and misses some. The repertoire has 130,000 or so clones, around 87% of them found once; the top ten carry 2.5% to 3.5%. Sequencing was performed on blood. These receptors were obtained from a man aged 60 to 69 in good health.

The chain carries TRBV5-4 and TRBJ1-2, with D possibly matching TRBD1 (6 bases). V was trimmed by 2 bases and J by 3 bases, leaving 8 bases between them. Per germline, CDR1 SGHNT and CDR2 YYREEE (reference sequence). The CDR3 loop spans 13 amino acids. DNA for the CDR3: TGTGCCAGCAGCTTACAGGGTTACTATGGCTACACCTTC. It translates to CASSLQGYYGYTF.

V and J are TRBV7-2 and TRBJ1-2, with D possibly matching TRBD1 (6 bases). The CDR3 has 14 residues. Germline CDR1 and CDR2: SGHTA and FQGNSA. V was pared by 2 bases and J by 8 bases, with 15 bases between. CDR3 coding DNA: TGTGCCAGCAGCTTACCAGGGGCGTTTGGAGGCTACACCTTC. It encodes CASSLPGAFGGYTF.